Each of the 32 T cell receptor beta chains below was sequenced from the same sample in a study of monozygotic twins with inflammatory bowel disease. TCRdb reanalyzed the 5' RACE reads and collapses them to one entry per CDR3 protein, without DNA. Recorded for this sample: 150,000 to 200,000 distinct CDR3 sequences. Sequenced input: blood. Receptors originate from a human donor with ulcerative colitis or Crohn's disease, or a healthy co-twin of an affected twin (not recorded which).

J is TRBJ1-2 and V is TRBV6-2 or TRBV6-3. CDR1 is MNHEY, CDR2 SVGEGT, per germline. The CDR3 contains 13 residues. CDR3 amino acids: CASTRDSSYGYTF.

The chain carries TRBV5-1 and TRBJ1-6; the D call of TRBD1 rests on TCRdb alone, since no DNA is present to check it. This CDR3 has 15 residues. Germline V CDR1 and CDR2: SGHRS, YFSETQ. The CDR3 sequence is CASSLMSGKSLPLHF. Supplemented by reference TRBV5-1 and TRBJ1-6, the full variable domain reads KAGVTQTPRYLIKTRGQQVTLSCSPISGHRSVSWYQQTPGQGLQFLFEYFSETQRNKGNFPGRFSGRQFSNSRSEMNVSTLELGDSALYLCASSLMSGKSLPLHFGNGTRLTVT.

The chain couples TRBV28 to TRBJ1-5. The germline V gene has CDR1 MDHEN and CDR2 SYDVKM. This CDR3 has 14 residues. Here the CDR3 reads CASSLKGSNQPQHF.

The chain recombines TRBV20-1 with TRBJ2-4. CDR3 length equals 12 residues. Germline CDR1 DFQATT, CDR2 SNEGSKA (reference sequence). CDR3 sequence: CSASNLPDIQYF.

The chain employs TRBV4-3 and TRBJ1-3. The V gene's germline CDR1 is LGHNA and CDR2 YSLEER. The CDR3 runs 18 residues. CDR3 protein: CASSLHLDIGPSGNTIYF.

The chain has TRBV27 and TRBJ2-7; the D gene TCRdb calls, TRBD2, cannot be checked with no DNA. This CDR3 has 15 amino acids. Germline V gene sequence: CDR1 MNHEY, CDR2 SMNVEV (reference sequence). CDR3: CASSTSTGGRGEQYF.

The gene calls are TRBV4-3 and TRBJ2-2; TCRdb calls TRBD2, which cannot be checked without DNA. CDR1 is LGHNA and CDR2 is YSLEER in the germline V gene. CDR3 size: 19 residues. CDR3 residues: CASSQEPSGRRRWTGELFF.

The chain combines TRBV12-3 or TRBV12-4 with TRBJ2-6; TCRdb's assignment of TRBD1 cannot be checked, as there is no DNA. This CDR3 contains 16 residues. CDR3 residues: CANRYQQGNGANVLTF.

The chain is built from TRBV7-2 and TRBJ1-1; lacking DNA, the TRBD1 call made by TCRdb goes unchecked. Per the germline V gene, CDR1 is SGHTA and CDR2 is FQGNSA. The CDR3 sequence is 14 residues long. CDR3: CASSRNPGGGKAFF.

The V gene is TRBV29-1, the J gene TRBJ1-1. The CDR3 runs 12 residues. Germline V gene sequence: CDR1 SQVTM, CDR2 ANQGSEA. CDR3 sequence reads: CSVAPMNTEAFF. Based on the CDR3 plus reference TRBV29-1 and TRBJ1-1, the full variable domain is SAVISQKPSRDICQRGTSLTIQCQVDSQVTMMFWYRQQPGQSLTLIATANQGSEATYESGFVIDKFPISRPNLTFSTLTVSNMSPEDSSIYLCSVAPMNTEAFFGQGTRLTVV.

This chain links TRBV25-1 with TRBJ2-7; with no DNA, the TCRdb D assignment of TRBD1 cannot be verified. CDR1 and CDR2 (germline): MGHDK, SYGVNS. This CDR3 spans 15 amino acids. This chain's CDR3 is CASSDQGAQGCEQYF.

The CDR3 loop is CASSLRRTGITDTQYF. V gene TRBV7-2 combines with J gene TRBJ2-3; TCRdb's assignment of TRBD1 cannot be checked, as there is no DNA. The CDR3 sequence is 16 residues long. The germline gives CDR1 SGHTA, CDR2 FQGNSA.

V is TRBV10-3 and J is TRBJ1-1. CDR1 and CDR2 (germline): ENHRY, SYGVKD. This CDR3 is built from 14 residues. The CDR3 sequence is CAISGGPSGTEAFF.

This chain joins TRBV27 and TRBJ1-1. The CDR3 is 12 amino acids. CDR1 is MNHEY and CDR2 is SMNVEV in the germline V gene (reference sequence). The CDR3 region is CASSRTAHEAFF.

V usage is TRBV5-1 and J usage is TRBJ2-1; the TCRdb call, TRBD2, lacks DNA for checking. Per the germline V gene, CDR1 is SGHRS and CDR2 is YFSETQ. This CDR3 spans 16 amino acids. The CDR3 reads CASTSQTSGLNNEQFF.

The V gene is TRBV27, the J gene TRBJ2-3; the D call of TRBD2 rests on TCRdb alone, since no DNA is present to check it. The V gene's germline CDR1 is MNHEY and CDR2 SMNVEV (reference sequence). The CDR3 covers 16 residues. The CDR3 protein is CASSPYRGLSTDTQYF.

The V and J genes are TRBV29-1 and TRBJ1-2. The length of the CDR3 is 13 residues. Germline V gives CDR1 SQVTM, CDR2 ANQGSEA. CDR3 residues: CSVEPPGLRGYTF.

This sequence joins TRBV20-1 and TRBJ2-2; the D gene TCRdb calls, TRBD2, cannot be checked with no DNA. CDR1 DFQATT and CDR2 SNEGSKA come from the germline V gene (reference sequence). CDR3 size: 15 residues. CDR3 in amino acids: CSAPSGRPPPGELFF.

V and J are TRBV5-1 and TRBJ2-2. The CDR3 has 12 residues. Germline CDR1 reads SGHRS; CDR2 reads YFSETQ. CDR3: CASSLNTGELFF.

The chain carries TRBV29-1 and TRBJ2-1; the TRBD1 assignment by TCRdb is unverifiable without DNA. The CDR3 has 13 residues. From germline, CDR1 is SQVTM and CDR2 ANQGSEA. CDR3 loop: CSVESQTTGGQFF.

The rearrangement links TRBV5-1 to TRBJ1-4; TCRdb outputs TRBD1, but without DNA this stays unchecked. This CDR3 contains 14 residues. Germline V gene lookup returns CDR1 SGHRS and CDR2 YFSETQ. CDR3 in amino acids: CASRDRVAGEKLFF.

The chain's CDR3 is CASRVSTDTQYF. This chain joins TRBV7-9 and TRBJ2-3. There are 12 residues in the CDR3. Per germline, CDR1 SEHNR and CDR2 FQNEAQ (reference sequence).

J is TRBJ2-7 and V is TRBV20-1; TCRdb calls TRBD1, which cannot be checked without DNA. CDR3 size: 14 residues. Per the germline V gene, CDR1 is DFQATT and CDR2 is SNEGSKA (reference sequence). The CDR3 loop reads CSARWGYRDSEQYF.

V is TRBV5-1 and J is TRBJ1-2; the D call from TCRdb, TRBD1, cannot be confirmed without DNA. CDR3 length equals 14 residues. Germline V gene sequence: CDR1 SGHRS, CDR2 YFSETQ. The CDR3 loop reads CASSLDRGQDGYTF.

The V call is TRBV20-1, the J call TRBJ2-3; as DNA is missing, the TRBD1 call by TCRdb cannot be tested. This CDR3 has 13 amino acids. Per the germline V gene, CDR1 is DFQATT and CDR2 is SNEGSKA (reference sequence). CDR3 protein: CSGEPPHTDTQYF.

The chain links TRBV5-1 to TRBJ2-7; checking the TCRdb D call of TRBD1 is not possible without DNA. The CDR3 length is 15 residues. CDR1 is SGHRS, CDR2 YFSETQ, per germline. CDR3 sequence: CASSSGQGRDYEQYF.

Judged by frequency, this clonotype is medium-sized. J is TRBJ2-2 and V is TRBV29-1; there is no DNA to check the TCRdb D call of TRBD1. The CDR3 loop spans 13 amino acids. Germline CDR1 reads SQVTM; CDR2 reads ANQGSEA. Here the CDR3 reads CSAKRGGTGELFF.

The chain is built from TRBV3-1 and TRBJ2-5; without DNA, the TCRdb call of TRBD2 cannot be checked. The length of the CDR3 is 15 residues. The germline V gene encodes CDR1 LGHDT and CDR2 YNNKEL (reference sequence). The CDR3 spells CASSQEGIAQETQYF.

This CDR3 is CASSLGVSLSTDTQYF. This chain joins TRBV7-3 and TRBJ2-3. The CDR3 covers 16 residues. Germline V gives CDR1 SGHTA, CDR2 FQGTGA.

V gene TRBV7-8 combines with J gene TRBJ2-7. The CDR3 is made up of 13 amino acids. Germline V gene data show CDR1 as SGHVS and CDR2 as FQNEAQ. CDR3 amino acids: CASSLLLKNEQYF.

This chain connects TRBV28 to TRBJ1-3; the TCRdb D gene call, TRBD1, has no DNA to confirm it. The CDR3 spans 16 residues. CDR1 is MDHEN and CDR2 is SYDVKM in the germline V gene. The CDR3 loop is CASSRDFLSSGNTIYF.

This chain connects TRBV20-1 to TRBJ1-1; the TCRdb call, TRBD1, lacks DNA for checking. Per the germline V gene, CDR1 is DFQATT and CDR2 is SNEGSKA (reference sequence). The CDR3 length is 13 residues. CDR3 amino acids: CSAEATGVIEAFF.